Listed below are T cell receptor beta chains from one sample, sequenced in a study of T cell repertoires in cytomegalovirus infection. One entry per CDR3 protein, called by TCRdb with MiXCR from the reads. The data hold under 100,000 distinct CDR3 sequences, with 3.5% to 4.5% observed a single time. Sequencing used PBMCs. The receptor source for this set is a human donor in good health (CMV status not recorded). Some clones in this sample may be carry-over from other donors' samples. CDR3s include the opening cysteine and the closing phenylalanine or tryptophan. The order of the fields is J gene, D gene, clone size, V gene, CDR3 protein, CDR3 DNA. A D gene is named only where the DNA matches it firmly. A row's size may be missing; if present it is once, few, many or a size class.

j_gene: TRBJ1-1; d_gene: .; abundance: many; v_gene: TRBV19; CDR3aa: CASSQVRGTEAFF; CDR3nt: TGTGCCAGTAGCCAGGTTCGAGGGACTGAAGCTTTCTTT
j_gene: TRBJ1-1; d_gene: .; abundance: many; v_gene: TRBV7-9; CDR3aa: CASSSIRDSSNTEAFF; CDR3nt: TGTGCCAGCAGCTCTATCCGGGATTCTTCTAACACTGAAGCTTTCTTT
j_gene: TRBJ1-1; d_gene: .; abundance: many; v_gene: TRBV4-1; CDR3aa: CASSQAAEAFF; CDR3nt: TGCGCCAGCAGCCAAGCGGCTGAAGCTTTCTTT
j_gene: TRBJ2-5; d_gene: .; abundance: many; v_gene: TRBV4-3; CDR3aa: CASSQHRQETQYF; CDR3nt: TGCGCCAGCAGCCAACACAGACAAGAGACCCAGTACTTC
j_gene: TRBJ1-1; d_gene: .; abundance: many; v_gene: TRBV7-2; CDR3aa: CASSLRLRGMNTEAFF; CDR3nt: TGTGCCAGCAGCCTTCGGCTGAGGGGGATGAACACTGAAGCTTTCTTT
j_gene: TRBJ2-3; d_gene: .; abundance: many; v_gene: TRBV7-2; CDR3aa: CASSKGQGSTDTQYF; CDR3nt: TGTGCCAGCAGCAAAGGGCAGGGAAGCACAGATACGCAGTATTTT
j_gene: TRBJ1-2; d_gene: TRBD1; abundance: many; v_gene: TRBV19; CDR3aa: CASSRGTEDYGYTF; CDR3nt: TGTGCCAGTAGTAGAGGGACAGAGGACTATGGCTACACCTTC
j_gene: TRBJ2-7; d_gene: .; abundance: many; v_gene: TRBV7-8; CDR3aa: CASSTRQAGGGQYF; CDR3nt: TGTGCCAGCAGCACCAGACAGGCCGGGGGTGGGCAGTACTTC
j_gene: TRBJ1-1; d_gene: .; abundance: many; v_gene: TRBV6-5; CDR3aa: CASSYSAGNTEAFF; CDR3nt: TGTGCCAGCAGTTACTCGGCAGGGAACACTGAAGCTTTCTTT
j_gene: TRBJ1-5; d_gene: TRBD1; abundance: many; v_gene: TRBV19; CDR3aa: CASSPRGRGISNQPQHF; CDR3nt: TGTGCCAGTAGTCCCAGGGGGCGAGGGATATCCAATCAGCCCCAGCATTTT
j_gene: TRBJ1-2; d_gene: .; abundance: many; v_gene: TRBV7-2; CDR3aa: CASSLEFLPDYGYTF; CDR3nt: TGTGCCAGCAGCTTAGAATTTCTGCCTGACTATGGCTACACCTTC
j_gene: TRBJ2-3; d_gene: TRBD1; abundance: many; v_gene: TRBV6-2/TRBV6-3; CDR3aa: CASSHVNFRTGVKDTQYF; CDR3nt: TGTGCCAGCAGTCACGTCAACTTCAGGACAGGGGTTAAAGATACGCAGTATTTT
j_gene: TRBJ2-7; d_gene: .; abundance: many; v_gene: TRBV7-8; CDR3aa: CASRNNSGYELIEQYF; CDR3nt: TGTGCCAGCCGAAACAACTCAGGTTACGAGTTGATTGAGCAGTACTTC
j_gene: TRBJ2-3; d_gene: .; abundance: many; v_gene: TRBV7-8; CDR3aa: CASSPLAGLTDTQYF; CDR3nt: TGTGCCAGCAGCCCCCTGGCGGGGCTCACAGATACGCAGTATTTT
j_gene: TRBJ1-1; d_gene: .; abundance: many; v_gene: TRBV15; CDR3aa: CATSTGGRWNTEAFF; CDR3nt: TGTGCCACCAGCACGGGAGGGCGGTGGAACACTGAAGCTTTCTTT
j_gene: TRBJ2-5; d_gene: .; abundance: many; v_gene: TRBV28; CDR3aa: CASRGTLGETQYF; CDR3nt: TGTGCCAGCAGAGGGACTCTGGGAGAGACCCAGTACTTC
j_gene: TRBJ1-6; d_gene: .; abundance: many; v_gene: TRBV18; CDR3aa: CASSPDPGTHNSPLHF; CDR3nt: TGTGCCAGCTCACCCGACCCCGGGACACATAATTCACCCCTCCACTTT
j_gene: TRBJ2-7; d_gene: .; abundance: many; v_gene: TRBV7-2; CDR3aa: CASSFGQPGYEQYF; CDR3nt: TGTGCCAGCAGCTTCGGACAGCCGGGCTACGAGCAGTACTTC
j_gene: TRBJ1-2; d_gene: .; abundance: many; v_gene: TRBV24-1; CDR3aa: CATSDFQGYGYTF; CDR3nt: TGTGCCACCAGTGACTTTCAAGGGTATGGCTACACCTTC
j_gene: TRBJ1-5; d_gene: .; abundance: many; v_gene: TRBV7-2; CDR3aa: CASSAGTTSNQPQHF; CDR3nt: TGTGCCAGCAGCGCAGGGACAACTAGCAATCAGCCCCAGCATTTT
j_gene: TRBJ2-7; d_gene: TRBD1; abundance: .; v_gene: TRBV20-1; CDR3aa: CSAIPGQGSYEQYF; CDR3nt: TGCAGTGCTATTCCGGGACAGGGCTCCTACGAGCAGTACTTC
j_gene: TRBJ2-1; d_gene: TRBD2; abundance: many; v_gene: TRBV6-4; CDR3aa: CASSDSASGGADEQFF; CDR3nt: TGTGCCAGCAGTGACTCTGCTAGCGGGGGGGCCGATGAGCAGTTCTTC
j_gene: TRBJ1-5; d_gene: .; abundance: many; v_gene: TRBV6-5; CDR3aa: CASSARQSSNQPQHF; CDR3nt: TGTGCCAGCAGCGCCCGCCAGTCAAGCAATCAGCCCCAGCATTTT
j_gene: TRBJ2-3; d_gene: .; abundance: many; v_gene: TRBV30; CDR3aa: CAWSVGSTDTQYF; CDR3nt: TGTGCCTGGAGTGTAGGGAGCACAGATACGCAGTATTTT
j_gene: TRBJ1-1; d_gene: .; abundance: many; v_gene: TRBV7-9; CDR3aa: CASSPIGPLNTEAFF; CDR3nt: TGTGCCAGCAGCCCCATCGGACCGTTGAACACTGAAGCTTTCTTT
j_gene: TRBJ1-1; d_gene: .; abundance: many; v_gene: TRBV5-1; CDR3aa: CASSLNGQAEAFF; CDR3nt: TGCGCCAGCAGCTTGAACGGGCAGGCGGAAGCTTTCTTT
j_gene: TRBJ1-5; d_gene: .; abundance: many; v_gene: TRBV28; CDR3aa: CASSSEQRPQHF; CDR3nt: TGTGCCAGCAGCTCCGAGCAACGGCCCCAGCATTTT
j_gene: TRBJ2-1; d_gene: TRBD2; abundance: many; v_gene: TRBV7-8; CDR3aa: CASSTRTSVLGNEQFF; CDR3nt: TGTGCCAGCAGCACCCGCACTAGCGTTCTGGGCAATGAGCAGTTCTTC
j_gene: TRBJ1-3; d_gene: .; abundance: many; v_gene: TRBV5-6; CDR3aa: CASSFYRNTIYF; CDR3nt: TGTGCCAGCAGCTTTTATAGGAACACCATATATTTT